These T cell receptor beta chains were read from a single sample in a study of vaccination effects on CD4 cells after COVID-19. Their antigen targets remain unknown. Produced via immunoSEQ multiplex PCR; TCRdb's table is partial and in-frame only. The table shows tens of thousands of clones, with about 74% occurring only once. Source: CD4+ T cells from PBMCs cultured without peptide, taken before COVID-19 vaccination. Every receptor here comes from a human donor who received a COVID-19 vaccine. CDR3s include the opening cysteine and the closing phenylalanine or tryptophan.

v_call | cdr3_aa
TRBV29-1 | CSVERATNEKLFF
TRBV10-1 | CASSESKFWGDEAFF
TRBV7-3 | CASSLKPRTSGGASGANVLTF
TRBV15 | CATSSSDSSYNEQFF
TRBV5-1 | CASSLALDSAGYTF
TRBV7-2 | CASRRGQTQETQYF
TRBV20-1 | CSASGGRGPGNTIYF
TRBV10-3 | CAISESGGPGNQPQHF
TRBV24-1 | CATSDPTGDQPQHF
TRBV2 | CASSGVGGPNQPQHF
TRBV6-5 | CASSYRLRDTQYF
TRBV11-2 | CASSLRGNTGTGPTDTQYF
TRBV29-1 | CSASGAGGPGETQYF
TRBV6-5 | CASSYRGPGELFF
TRBV15 | CATSRDGVSYNEQFF
TRBV5-1 | CASSLAQGTRDSPLHF
TRBV18 | CASSPGPGSGVPKSGANVLTF
TRBV9 | CASRPSGSGELFF
TRBV18 | CASSAWTANTGELFF
TRBV11-2 | CASSAWNQPQHF
TRBV19 | CASRRGDRMNTGELFF
TRBV29-1 | CSVDTGLNTEAFF
TRBV24-1 | CATSRGTGGSETQYF
TRBV4-1 | CASSQDGVPRDGYTF
TRBV5-1 | CASSWDRLNTEAFF
TRBV3-1/TRBV3-2 | CASSQPWDGKGGYTF
TRBV6-5 | CASSYVGGQPQHF
TRBV6-5 | CASSYSATGAYGYTF
TRBV5-1 | CASRTSGVNTEAFF